Below are 20 T cell receptor beta chains sequenced from a single sample in a study of blood T cell repertoires in COVID-19. The repertoire was sequenced with immunoSEQ multiplex PCR; TCRdb's copy has only in-frame clones and lacks some. The sample yields 35,000 to 45,000 clones, more than 65% seen once. Sequencing was performed on peripheral blood. All receptors come from a man older than 75 with acute or convalescent COVID-19.

The chain has TRBV10-3 and TRBJ2-5, with 7 bases identical to TRBD2. V lost 2 bases, J lost 5 bases, and 5 bases stayed unmatched. Germline loops: CDR1 ENHRY, CDR2 SYGVKD. The CDR3 runs 14 residues. For the CDR3, the DNA is TGTGCCATCAGTGAGAGAGGCGGGAGTGAGACCCAGTACTTC. This translates into CAISERGGSETQYF.

This clone was seen a few times. The CDR3 region is CAWSYRGLNTEAFF. Here the CDR3 DNA reads TGTGCCTGGAGTTACAGGGGCCTGAACACTGAAGCTTTCTTT. This chain connects TRBV30 to TRBJ1-1, with 7 bases fitting TRBD1. Losses at the gene ends were 2 bases for V and 0 bases for J; bases not matched to a gene: 3. The CDR3 sequence is 14 residues long. CDR1 GTSNPN and CDR2 SVGIG come from the germline V gene (reference sequence).

The rearrangement joins TRBV6-5 to TRBJ1-1, with TRBD1 matching 10 bases. V lost 6 bases, J lost 10 bases, and 5 bases stayed unmatched. Germline assignment: CDR1 MNHEY and CDR2 SVGAGI. This CDR3 spans 12 amino acids. Here the CDR3 DNA reads TGTGCCAGCAGCACCGACAGGGGGCGAGCTTTCTTT. Translated, it gives CASSTDRGRAFF.

V gene TRBV18 combines with J gene TRBJ2-4, with 11 bases lining up with TRBD2. This CDR3 has 17 amino acids. Germline CDR1 and CDR2: KGHSH and LQKENI. With V trimmed by 3 bases and J by 3 bases, 7 bases remained unmatched. The CDR3 loop is CASSPGLAEKDKNIQYF. DNA of the CDR3: TGTGCCAGCTCACCGGGACTAGCGGAGAAGGACAAAAACATTCAGTACTTC.

This clone turned up a few times. The chain employs TRBV28 and TRBJ1-1; D not resolved. The CDR3 is 15 amino acids. Germline CDR1 reads MDHEN; CDR2 reads SYDVKM. With 2 bases removed from V and 6 bases from J, the gap between germline ends came to 16 bases. The CDR3 is CASSLEGLPTAEAFF. The CDR3 DNA follows: TGTGCCAGCAGTTTAGAGGGCCTCCCAACCGCTGAAGCTTTCTTT.

V gene TRBV6-5 combines with J gene TRBJ2-1; 7 nucleotides agree with TRBD1. The CDR3 totals 15 residues. The V segment lost 4 bases and the J segment 10 bases; nucleotides outside the gene matches: 13. Germline assignment: CDR1 MNHEY and CDR2 SVGAGI. CDR3 region: CASSSRDVRGREQFF. The CDR3 DNA follows: TGTGCCAGCAGTTCCCGGGACGTAAGGGGGCGGGAGCAGTTCTTC.

This clone has a handful of counts. The chain uses TRBV4-1 and TRBJ2-7, with D possibly matching TRBD2 (5 bases). The CDR3 runs 13 residues. Germline values: CDR1 MGHRA, CDR2 YSYEKL. V dropped 3 bases and J dropped 6 bases, with 12 bases sitting between them. The CDR3 spells CASSQHTGSEQYF. CDR3 DNA sequence: TGCGCCAGCAGCCAGCACACGGGGAGCGAGCAGTACTTC.

This clone was counted at least ten times. The chain uses TRBV27 and TRBJ2-2; TRBD2 matches at 8 bases. Trimming took 5 bases from V and 5 from J; bases not matched to a gene: 13. This CDR3 has 17 amino acids. Germline CDR1 is MNHEY and CDR2 is SMNVEV (reference sequence). In DNA, the CDR3 is TGTGCCAGCAGTCTTAGGGATCCGGGACTAGGGACCGGGGAGCTGTTTTTT. Translating gives CASSLRDPGLGTGELFF.

This clone occurred a few times. The chain recombines TRBV6-4 with TRBJ2-3, with 7 positions matching TRBD2. The CDR3 spans 15 residues. After removal of 2 bases from V and 3 bases from J, the junction contained 5 bases not matched to a gene. Per germline, CDR1 MRHNA and CDR2 SNTAGT. CDR3 sequence: CASSDGTGGTDTQYF. Here the CDR3 DNA reads TGTGCCAGCAGTGACGGTACGGGAGGAACAGATACGCAGTATTTT.

This clone was counted only a few times. The chain recombines TRBV7-2 with TRBJ2-1; 11 nucleotides agree with TRBD2. Germline V gives CDR1 SGHTA, CDR2 FQGNSA. Trimming took 5 bases from V and 0 from J; bases not matched to a gene: 0. The CDR3 runs to 15 residues. In DNA form, the CDR3 reads TGTGCCAGCAGCACTAGCGGGAGCTCCTACAATGAGCAGTTCTTC. This gives the protein CASSTSGSSYNEQFF.

The chain is built from TRBV12-3 or TRBV12-4 and TRBJ2-3; tentatively, D is TRBD1 (6 bases). The CDR3 extends over 13 amino acids. V dropped 6 bases and J dropped 4 bases, with 11 bases sitting between them. The CDR3 here is CASRDTGPDTQYF. For the CDR3, the DNA is TGTGCCAGCAGAGATACAGGGCCAGATACGCAGTATTTT.

This chain joins TRBV29-1 and TRBJ1-4; D not certain. Germline V lookup: CDR1 SQVTM, CDR2 ANQGSEA. Trimming removed 6 bases at V and 12 bases at J, with 23 bases between. The CDR3 loop spans 14 amino acids. The CDR3 nucleotides are TGCAGCGTCGTTAATCCGGGCCCCGTGGGAGAACTGTTTTTT. Translation: CSVVNPGPVGELFF.

This sequence joins TRBV19 and TRBJ2-6, with D possibly being TRBD1 (6 bases). V was pared by 4 bases and J by 2 bases, with 9 bases between. The CDR3 has 15 amino acids. The germline CDR1 and CDR2 sequences are LNHDA and SQIVND (reference sequence). This chain's CDR3 is CASSRTGTGANVLTF. CDR3 nucleotides: TGTGCCAGTAGTAGAACAGGGACTGGGGCCAACGTCCTGACTTTC.

This clone was detected only once. The CDR3 coding sequence is TGTGCCAGCAATCCAGGGGCGGACTATGGCTACACCTTC. Its translation is CASNPGADYGYTF. The rearrangement uses TRBV28 and TRBJ1-2, with D possibly matching TRBD1 (6 bases). Looked up from germline, CDR1 is MDHEN and CDR2 is SYDVKM. The CDR3 has 13 residues. V dropped 7 bases and J dropped 3 bases, with 12 bases sitting between them.

This rearrangement joins TRBV7-6 to TRBJ1-2; TRBD1 agrees at 9 bases. CDR3 length: 13 amino acids. The V gene's germline CDR1 is SGHVS and CDR2 FNYEAQ. V dropped 4 bases and J dropped 5; count of bases not matched to a gene: 2. CDR3 DNA sequence: TGTGCCAGCAGCTCGGACAGGGGATATGGCTACACCTTC. This codes for CASSSDRGYGYTF.

The chain joins TRBV15 to TRBJ2-2, with TRBD2 identical over 7 bases. The CDR3 contains 15 residues. After removal of 4 bases from V and 6 bases from J, the junction contained 8 bases not matched to a gene. The germline CDR1 and CDR2 sequences are LNHNV and YYDKDF (reference sequence). The CDR3 coding sequence is TGTGCCACCAGCACCGGCGGGAGCGGCGCCGGGGAGCTGTTTTTT. Translating gives CATSTGGSGAGELFF.

The chain is built from TRBV11-3 and TRBJ2-3; 10 bases are shared with TRBD2. The CDR3 is 16 amino acids. Germline V gene lookup returns CDR1 SGHNT and CDR2 YENEEA. V lost 5 bases to trimming and J lost 6 bases; unmatched junction nucleotides: 11. In DNA, the CDR3 is TGTGCCAGCAGCCCCCTTGGAGCGGGAGGGCCGGATACGCAGTATTTT. Translated, it gives CASSPLGAGGPDTQYF. The variable domain in full, completed from reference TRBV11-3 and TRBJ2-3, reads EAGVVQSPRYKIIEKKQPVAFWCNPISGHNTLYWYLQNLGQGPELLIRYENEEAVDDSQLPKDRFSAERLKGVDSTLKIQPAELGDSAVYLCASSPLGAGGPDTQYFGPGTRLTVL.

V gene TRBV3-1 (or the pseudogene TRBV3-2) combines with J gene TRBJ2-5; perhaps TRBD2 as D (7 bases). The CDR3 extends over 16 amino acids. Germline V gene lookup returns CDR1 LGHDT and CDR2 YNNKEL (reference sequence). Trimming took off 0 bases at V and 5 bases at J, with 16 bases between the two ends. Written as DNA, the CDR3 is TGTGCCAGCAGCCAAGATGGGCGCGGGGGCGGGGAGACCCAGTACTTC. This sequence encodes CASSQDGRGGGETQYF.

The chain joins TRBV24-1 to TRBJ2-4; 8 bases fit TRBD1. This CDR3 comprises 15 residues. Germline values: CDR1 KGHDR, CDR2 SFDVKD. V shed 4 bases and J 6 bases; nucleotides not matched to a gene: 7. The CDR3 DNA reads as TGTGCCACCAGTGACCCTGGACAGGGCAGAAACATTCAGTACTTC. This sequence encodes CATSDPGQGRNIQYF.

The chain recombines TRBV7-9 with TRBJ2-5; 8 nucleotides align to TRBD2. CDR1 is SEHNR and CDR2 is FQNEAQ in the germline V gene (reference sequence). J was trimmed by 2 bases and V by 5 bases; bases with no gene match: 4. CDR3 length equals 14 residues. CDR3 DNA: TGTGCCAGCAGCCGTACTAGCGGACAAGAGACCCAGTACTTC. Protein: CASSRTSGQETQYF.